This T cell receptor beta chain was found in a study of CXCR3-negative and CXCR3-positive naive CD8 T cells. Study observations and caveats: Hydrophobicity of TRB CDR3s was greater in CXCR3-positive naive cells than in CXCR3-negative naive cells. Fresh PBMCs served for most assays, and CXCR3 expression fell partially after cryopreservation. Both naive subsets showed comparably high diversity, and memory CD8+ cells showed much lower diversity. Memory, not naive, CXCR3-negative and CXCR3-positive cells differed in TRBV-TRBJ usage.

Turning to this clonotype: Antigen specificity is unknown.

The length of the CDR3 is 12 residues. UMI-tagged TRB cDNA libraries were built via 5' RACE. TCRdb reprocessed the 5' RACE reads, keeping one entry per CDR3 protein, no DNA. The sample data list some 120,000 distinct CDR3 sequences. Sample: naive CXCR3+ CD8+ T cells from blood. Indicated subset: CD45RO-CCR7+CD27+CD95- naive CD8+ T cells expressing CXCR3 (TNR3+). This TCR came from a human donor in good health. Some clones in this sample may be carry-over from other donors' samples. This chain joins TRBV12-3 or TRBV12-4 and TRBJ2-3. The CDR3 region is CASRFIADTQYF.